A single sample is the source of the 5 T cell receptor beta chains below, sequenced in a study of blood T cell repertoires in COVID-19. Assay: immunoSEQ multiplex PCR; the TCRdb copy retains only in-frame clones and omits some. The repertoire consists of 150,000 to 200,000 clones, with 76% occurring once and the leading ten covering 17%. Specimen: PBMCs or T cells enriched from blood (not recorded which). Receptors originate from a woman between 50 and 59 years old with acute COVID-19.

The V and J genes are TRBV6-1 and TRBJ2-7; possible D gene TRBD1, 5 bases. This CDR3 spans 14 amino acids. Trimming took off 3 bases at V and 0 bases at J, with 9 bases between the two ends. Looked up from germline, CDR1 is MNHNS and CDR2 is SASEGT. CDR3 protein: CASSERTISYEQYV. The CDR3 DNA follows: TGTGCCAGCAGTGAGAGGACAATCTCCTACGAGCAGTACGTC.

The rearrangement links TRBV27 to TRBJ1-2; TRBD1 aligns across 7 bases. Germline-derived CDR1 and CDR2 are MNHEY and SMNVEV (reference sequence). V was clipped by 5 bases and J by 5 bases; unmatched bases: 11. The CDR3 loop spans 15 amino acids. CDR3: CASSGFPGQTYGYTF. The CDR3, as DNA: TGTGCCAGCAGTGGGTTCCCGGGACAGACTTATGGCTACACCTTC.

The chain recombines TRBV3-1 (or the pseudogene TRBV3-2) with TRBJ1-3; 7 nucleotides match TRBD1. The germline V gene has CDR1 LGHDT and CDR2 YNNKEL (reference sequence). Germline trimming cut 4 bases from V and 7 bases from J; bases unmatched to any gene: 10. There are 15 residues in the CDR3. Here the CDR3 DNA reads TGTGCCAGCAGCCGGGTAGGGGGCCTCGTGAACACCATATATTTT. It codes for CASSRVGGLVNTIYF.

This CDR3 reads CASTGEGSYEQYV. In nucleotides, the CDR3 is TGTGCCAGCACTGGTGAGGGCTCCTACGAGCAGTACGTC. The chain has TRBV6-5 and TRBJ2-7; D may be TRBD2 (5 bases). Trimming left V 7 bases short and J 0 bases short, with 10 bases between. The CDR3 contains 13 residues. Germline CDR1 MNHEY, CDR2 SVGAGI.

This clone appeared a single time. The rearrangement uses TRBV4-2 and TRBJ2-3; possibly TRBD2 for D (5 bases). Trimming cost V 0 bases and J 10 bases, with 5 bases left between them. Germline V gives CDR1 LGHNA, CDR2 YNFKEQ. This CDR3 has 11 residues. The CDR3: CASSQERAQYF. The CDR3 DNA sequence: TGTGCCAGCAGCCAAGAGAGGGCGCAGTATTTT.